This TCR beta chain was observed in a study of a mutant IDH1 vaccine in newly diagnosed glioma. Whole-study context: Treated patients, about 60% male and about 38% female, averaged about 40 years of age. Antecedent treatment encompassed radiotherapy, temozolomide, or their combination; the majority received both. The week-35 safety follow-up was V12, and the week-47 study end was V13.

Time point described: week 35, safety follow-up. Doses comprised 300 ug of mutant IDH1 20-mer peptide each, plus topical imiquimod. Overall study findings and caveats: Pseudoprogression seemed unrelated to changes in top peripheral T cell clonotypes.

Comments on this clone: The antigen remains unidentified.

Sequencing used immunoSEQ multiplex PCR; TCRdb keeps in-frame clones, though not all of them. The sample gives under 50,000 clones, 85% to 90% of which show up once; 5% to 7% is in the top ten. CDR1 and CDR2 from the germline V gene are MNHNS and SASEGT. V trimming: 4 bases; J trimming: 8 bases; junction bases outside the gene matches: 12. This CDR3 comprises 16 residues. The input for sequencing was PBMCs, taken from a glioma patient whose treatment included an IDH1 peptide vaccine. This chain uses TRBV6-1 with TRBJ2-1; 9 bases are a match to TRBD2. The clonotype was recovered from a woman aged 40 to 50 with glioma. DNA of the CDR3: TGTGCCAGCAGTGGAGAGGTTAGCGGGAGTTCGGATGAGCAGTTCTTC. Translation: CASSGEVSGSSDEQFF.